A single sample is the source of the 21 T cell receptor beta chains below, sequenced in a study of brain T cells in children with intractable seizures. The protocol was immunoSEQ multiplex PCR, while the TCRdb copy is restricted to in-frame clones and leaves out a portion. The sample shows about 320,000 clones, over 90% of them seen only once. The time point here: blood from clinic visit 5 months post-surgery; TSC patient then seizure free. This specimen consisted of peripheral blood, obtained 4 to 5 months after surgery. The receptors come from a boy younger than two with tuberous sclerosis and intractable seizures.

The chain joins TRBV5-4 to TRBJ2-7, with 14 bases matching TRBD2. Looked up from germline, CDR1 is SGHNT and CDR2 is YYREEE (reference sequence). V shed 4 bases, J shed 0 bases, and the junction held 6 bases outside the gene matches. The CDR3 extends over 17 amino acids. The CDR3 spells CASSMGLAGAYSYEQYF. The CDR3 nucleotides read TGTGCCAGCAGCATGGGACTAGCGGGGGCCTACTCCTACGAGCAGTACTTC. The whole variable domain, remainder taken from reference TRBV5-4 and TRBJ2-7, is ETGVTQSPTHLIKTRGQQVTLRCSSQSGHNTVSWYQQALGQGPQFIFQYYREEENGRGNFPPRFSGLQFPNYSSELNVNALELDDSALYLCASSMGLAGAYSYEQYFGPGTRLTVT.

This chain connects TRBV25-1 to TRBJ2-5; D is undetermined. The CDR3 is 12 amino acids. From germline, CDR1 is MGHDK and CDR2 SYGVNS. The V gene lost 2 bases and the J gene lost 0 bases, with 1 base spanning the gap. The CDR3 DNA reads as TGTGCCAGCAGTGAAAACCAAGAGACCCAGTACTTC. Protein: CASSENQETQYF.

This chain uses TRBV4-1 with TRBJ2-3; 7 nucleotides line up with TRBD2. The germline V gene has CDR1 MGHRA and CDR2 YSYEKL. The CDR3 extends over 14 amino acids. The V and J ends lost 3 bases and 4 bases, in that order; junction bases with no gene match: 4. CDR3 residues: CASSQRERSDTQYF. The CDR3 DNA is TGCGCCAGCAGCCAGCGGGAGCGATCAGATACGCAGTATTTT.

The chain employs TRBV6-1 and TRBJ2-2, with D maybe TRBD1 (6 bases). Trimming took off 3 bases at V and 4 bases at J, with 18 bases between the two ends. CDR3 length equals 17 residues. Germline values: CDR1 MNHNS, CDR2 SASEGT. CDR3 bases: TGTGCCAGCAGTGAGGTTGGTCACAGGGCGATCACCGGGGAGCTGTTTTTT. This codes for CASSEVGHRAITGELFF.

In this sample, this clone turned up once. The J gene is TRBJ1-2, the V gene TRBV7-9, with 8 bases aligning to TRBD1. With V trimmed by 6 bases and J by 1 base, 10 bases remained unmatched. In germline, CDR1 is SEHNR, CDR2 FQNEAQ (reference sequence). This CDR3 is 16 amino acids long. The CDR3 coding sequence is TGTGCCAGCAGACCGGACAGGGAAGTCGGTAACTATGGCTACACCTTC. This sequence encodes CASRPDREVGNYGYTF. Variable domain in full (rest from reference TRBV7-9 and TRBJ1-2): DTGVSQNPRHKITKRGQNVTFRCDPISEHNRLYWYRQTLGQGPEFLTYFQNEAQLEKSRLLSDRFSAERPKGSFSTLEIQRTEQGDSAMYLCASRPDREVGNYGYTFGSGTRLTVV.

The chain links TRBV7-9 to TRBJ2-5, with 8 bases lining up with TRBD2. The CDR3 spans 17 residues. Germline CDR1 and CDR2: SEHNR and FQNEAQ (reference sequence). With 1 base clipped from V and 2 bases from J, the junction kept 9 bases outside the gene matches. The CDR3 coding sequence is TGTGCCAGCAGCTTAGGGGACGCGGGCGGGGGGCAAGAGACCCAGTACTTC. The encoded protein is CASSLGDAGGGQETQYF.

This chain links TRBV5-1 with TRBJ2-3; a possible D gene is TRBD2 (6 bases). CDR1 is SGHRS, CDR2 YFSETQ, per germline. The CDR3 covers 14 residues. V dropped 6 bases and J dropped 5 bases, with 16 bases sitting between them. Here the CDR3 reads CASKTGGEGDTQYF. DNA for the CDR3: TGCGCCAGCAAGACTGGAGGGGAAGGAGATACGCAGTATTTT.

J is TRBJ2-7 and V is TRBV7-9; 8 bases line up with TRBD1. V was pared by 5 bases and J by 2 bases, with 14 bases of the junction left unmatched. In germline, CDR1 is SEHNR, CDR2 FQNEAQ (reference sequence). The CDR3 sequence is 17 residues long. This CDR3 is CASSPRPGTGTPYEQYF. Here the CDR3 DNA reads TGTGCCAGCAGCCCACGTCCCGGGACAGGAACCCCCTACGAGCAGTACTTC.

The chain links TRBV2 to TRBJ2-7; TRBD2 aligns across 13 bases. Germline V gene sequence: CDR1 SNHLY, CDR2 FYNNEI. V gave up 4 bases and J gave up 8 bases; unmatched junction bases: 2. CDR3 length: 13 residues. CDR3 coding DNA: TGTGCCAGCAGTGGACTAGCGGGAGGTCAGCAGTACTTC. It is translated as CASSGLAGGQQYF.

The genes are TRBV28 and TRBJ2-4; 10 bases agree with TRBD2. Germline CDR1 is MDHEN and CDR2 is SYDVKM. This CDR3 is built from 16 residues. The V gene end was trimmed by 1 base and the J gene end by 9 bases; junction bases not matched to a gene: 9. The CDR3: CASSLYRTSGESIQYF. The CDR3 DNA reads as TGTGCCAGCAGTTTATATAGGACTAGCGGAGAAAGCATTCAGTACTTC.

The rearrangement uses TRBV19 and TRBJ1-1; D is unclear. The CDR3 is 12 amino acids. V was trimmed by 1 base and J by 8 bases, leaving 8 bases between them. In germline, CDR1 is LNHDA, CDR2 SQIVND (reference sequence). The CDR3 loop is CASSIGQVEAFF. CDR3 nucleotides: TGTGCCAGTAGTATAGGGCAGGTCGAAGCTTTCTTT.

The genes are TRBV13 and TRBJ2-7; TRBD2 agrees at 15 bases. J gave up 3 bases and V 4 bases, and 1 base lay outside the gene matches. The CDR3 totals 15 residues. Germline lookup yields CDR1 PRHDT and CDR2 FYEKMQ (reference sequence). The CDR3 DNA reads TGTGCCAGCAGCTGGGGACTAGCGGGGGGCTACGAGCAGTACTTC. Amino acid sequence: CASSWGLAGGYEQYF. The entire variable domain, with the rest obtained from reference TRBV13 and TRBJ2-7, is as follows: AAGVIQSPRHLIKEKRETATLKCYPIPRHDTVYWYQQGPGQDPQFLISFYEKMQSDKGSIPDRFSAQQFSDYHSELNMSSLELGDSALYFCASSWGLAGGYEQYFGPGTRLTVT.

The gene calls are TRBV6-5 and TRBJ1-2; TRBD1 agrees at 9 bases. J was trimmed by 4 bases and V by 6 bases; bases with no gene match: 3. The CDR3 spans 13 residues. The V gene's germline CDR1 is MNHEY and CDR2 SVGAGI. The CDR3 here is CASSRDRAYGYTF. For the CDR3, the DNA is TGTGCCAGCAGCAGGGACAGGGCCTATGGCTACACCTTC.

V is TRBV24-1 and J is TRBJ2-1; 9 positions match TRBD2. CDR1 is KGHDR, CDR2 SFDVKD, per germline. The CDR3 has 18 amino acids. With V trimmed by 5 bases and J by 3 bases, 13 bases remained unmatched. CDR3 protein: CATSGGSGGDEVYNEQFF. DNA of the CDR3: TGTGCCACCAGTGGCGGTAGCGGGGGTGATGAGGTCTACAATGAGCAGTTCTTC.

As to this clone: The same CDR3 is also encoded by other DNA sequences in this sample. CDR3 protein: CATSDPTGATGELFF. CDR3 nucleotides: TGTGCCACCAGTGACCCCACCGGGGCCACCGGGGAGCTGTTTTTT. This sequence joins TRBV24-1 and TRBJ2-2; D may match TRBD1 or TRBD2 (5 bases each). Trimming removed 4 bases from V and 4 bases from J, with 12 bases in between. The CDR3 has 15 residues. CDR1 is KGHDR, CDR2 SFDVKD, per germline.

V and J are TRBV19 and TRBJ2-5; 8 bases line up with TRBD2. The CDR3 covers 17 residues. The trim removed 3 bases at V and 5 bases at J, leaving 14 bases unmatched. CDR1 LNHDA and CDR2 SQIVND come from the germline V gene (reference sequence). The CDR3 is CASSIFAGGSLGETQYF. DNA for the CDR3: TGTGCCAGTAGTATTTTTGCGGGAGGAAGCTTGGGTGAGACCCAGTACTTC.

The chain is built from TRBV5-4 and TRBJ2-7; D is ambiguous. CDR3 length: 16 amino acids. Trimming took 2 bases from V and 2 from J, leaving 17 bases between them. Germline CDR1 SGHNT, CDR2 YYREEE (reference sequence). The CDR3 loop reads CASSLGGSHLTYEQYF. The CDR3 nucleotides read TGTGCCAGCAGCTTAGGTGGGTCCCACCTCACCTACGAGCAGTACTTC.

The rearrangement links TRBV7-9 to TRBJ2-2; D is unclear. The CDR3 covers 16 residues. V was cut by 1 base and J by 4 bases, with 13 bases left in between. Germline V gives CDR1 SEHNR, CDR2 FQNEAQ (reference sequence). The CDR3 nucleotides are TGTGCCAGCAGCTTAGGATTCAGCGACGTCACCGGGGAGCTGTTTTTT. Translating gives CASSLGFSDVTGELFF. Full variable domain (rest looked up from reference TRBV7-9 and TRBJ2-2): DTGVSQNPRHKITKRGQNVTFRCDPISEHNRLYWYRQTLGQGPEFLTYFQNEAQLEKSRLLSDRFSAERPKGSFSTLEIQRTEQGDSAMYLCASSLGFSDVTGELFFGEGSRLTVL.

The V call is TRBV5-1, the J call TRBJ2-3; 8 bases are shared with TRBD1. The CDR3 sequence is 16 residues long. Looked up from germline, CDR1 is SGHRS and CDR2 is YFSETQ. Losses at the gene ends were 8 bases for V and 0 bases for J; bases not matched to a gene: 11. CDR3 loop: CASGLTGARSTDTQYF. The CDR3 region has the DNA TGCGCCAGTGGCCTGACAGGGGCGAGAAGCACAGATACGCAGTATTTT.

This clone came up once. As DNA, the CDR3 is TGCGCCAGCAGCCAAGATCAGGACTCTGGAAACACCATATATTTT. This sequence encodes CASSQDQDSGNTIYF. This rearrangement joins TRBV4-1 to TRBJ1-3; D is uncertain. With 0 bases removed from V and 0 bases from J, the gap between germline ends came to 6 bases. The CDR3 spans 15 residues. Per germline, CDR1 MGHRA and CDR2 YSYEKL.

Ten or more counts support this clone. The chain is built from TRBV9 and TRBJ2-1; weak D call: TRBD1 (5 bases). Germline loops: CDR1 SGDLS, CDR2 YYNGEE. The CDR3 is 12 amino acids. With 0 bases removed from V and 8 bases from J, the gap between germline ends came to 6 bases. CDR3 DNA: TGTGCCAGCAGCGTAGGGGGCCATGAGCAGTTCTTC. This translates into CASSVGGHEQFF. Full variable domain (rest looked up from reference TRBV9 and TRBJ2-1): DSGVTQTPKHLITATGQRVTLRCSPRSGDLSVYWYQQSLDQGLQFLIQYYNGEERAKGNILERFSAQQFPDLHSELNLSSLELGDSALYFCASSVGGHEQFFGPGTRLTVL.